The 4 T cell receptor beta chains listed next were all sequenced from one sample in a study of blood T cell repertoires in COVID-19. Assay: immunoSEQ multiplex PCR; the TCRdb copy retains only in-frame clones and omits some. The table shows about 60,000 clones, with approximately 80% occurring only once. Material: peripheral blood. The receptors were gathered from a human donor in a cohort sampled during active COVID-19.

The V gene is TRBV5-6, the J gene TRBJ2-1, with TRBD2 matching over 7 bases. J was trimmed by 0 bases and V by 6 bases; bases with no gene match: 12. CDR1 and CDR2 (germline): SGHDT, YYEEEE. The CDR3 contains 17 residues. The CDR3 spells CASIHWGGGSSYNEQFF. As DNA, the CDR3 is TGTGCCAGCATCCATTGGGGGGGAGGTTCCTCCTACAATGAGCAGTTCTTC.

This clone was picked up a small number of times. The CDR3 spells CASSLQGTLGEQYF. The CDR3 bases are TGTGCCAGCAGCTTACAGGGTACCTTAGGGGAGCAGTACTTC. The chain carries TRBV5-5 and TRBJ2-7; D perhaps matches TRBD1 (6 bases). The CDR3 has 14 residues. The germline V and J ends were trimmed by 2 bases and 7 bases, with 16 bases remaining between them. Germline lookup yields CDR1 SGHKS and CDR2 YYEKEE (reference sequence).

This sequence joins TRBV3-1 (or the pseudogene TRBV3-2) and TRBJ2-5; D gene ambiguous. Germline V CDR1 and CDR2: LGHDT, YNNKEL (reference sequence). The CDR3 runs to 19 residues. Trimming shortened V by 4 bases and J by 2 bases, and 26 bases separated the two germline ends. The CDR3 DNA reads TGTGCCAGCAGCCCTTGGGCCGCCCGCCTGGTAATCCGACAAGAGACCCAGTACTTC. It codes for CASSPWAARLVIRQETQYF.

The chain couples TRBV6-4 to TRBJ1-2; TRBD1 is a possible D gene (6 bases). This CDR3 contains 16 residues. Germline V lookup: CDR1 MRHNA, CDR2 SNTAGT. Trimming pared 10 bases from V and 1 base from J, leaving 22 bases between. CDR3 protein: CATRLSSQGFNYGYTF. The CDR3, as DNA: TGTGCCACCCGGCTCTCTTCACAGGGCTTTAACTATGGCTACACCTTC.